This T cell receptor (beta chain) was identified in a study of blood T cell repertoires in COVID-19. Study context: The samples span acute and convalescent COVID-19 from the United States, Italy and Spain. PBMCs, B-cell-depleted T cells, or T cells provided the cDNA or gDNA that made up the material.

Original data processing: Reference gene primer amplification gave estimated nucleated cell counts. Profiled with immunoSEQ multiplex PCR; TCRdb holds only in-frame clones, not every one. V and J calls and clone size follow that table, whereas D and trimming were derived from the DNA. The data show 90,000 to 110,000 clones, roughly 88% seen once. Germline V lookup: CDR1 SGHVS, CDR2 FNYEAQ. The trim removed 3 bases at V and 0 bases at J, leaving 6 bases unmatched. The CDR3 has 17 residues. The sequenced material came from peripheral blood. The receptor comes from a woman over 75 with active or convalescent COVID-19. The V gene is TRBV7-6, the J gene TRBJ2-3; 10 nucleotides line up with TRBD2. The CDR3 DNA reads TGTGCCAGCAGCTTTAATGTAGCGGGAGGTAGCACAGATACGCAGTATTTT. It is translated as CASSFNVAGGSTDTQYF. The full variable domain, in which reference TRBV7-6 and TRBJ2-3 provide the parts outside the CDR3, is GAGVSQSPRYKVTKRGQDVALRCDPISGHVSLYWYRQALGQGPEFLTYFNYEAQQDKSGLPNDRFSAERPEGSISTLTIQRTEQRDSAMYRCASSFNVAGGSTDTQYFGPGTRLTVL.